Described below is a single T cell receptor beta chain sequence and its context. Its binding antigen is unknown. No base quality values were provided; no much bigger clone lies one nucleotide off. This sample was included in a study of Ad26.COV2.S vaccination and SARS-CoV-2 variants (dated by TCRdb to 2020 to 2023). In terms of the full investigation: Vaccine-arm donors were drawn from COV1001, a multicentre, randomized, double-blind, placebo-controlled phase I-IIa trial of Ad26.COV2.S in healthy adults. Ad26.COV2.S was administered intramuscularly at a dose of 5x10^10 or 1x10^11 viral particles, either as one shot or as two shots given 56 days apart. Sequencing of the TCRbeta repertoire served to evaluate the specificity and breadth of SARS-CoV-2-reactive T cell receptors following Ad26.COV2.S vaccination. A total of 32 samples were included in the TCR-sequenced set, comprising 19 Ad26.COV2.S vaccine recipients, 5 placebo recipients and 8 SARS-CoV-2 convalescent individuals. Participants in the trial were split at random into five groups of five each, receiving low-dose or high-dose Ad26.COV2.S once or twice, or else placebo on both occasions. Throughout the experiments and outcome assessment, investigators stayed blinded to trial group allocation. General study outcomes and caveats: Vaccine and placebo recipients had similar non-spike TCR breadth, a finding consistent with the vaccine containing only spike. The authors noted that the TCR breadth and depth analyses may have underestimated total T cell responses. After vaccination, substantial breadth of spike-specific CD8+ and CD4+ T cell responses was reported. Ad26.COV2.S recipients had higher spike-specific TCR breadth than placebo recipients (P = 0.0014). The study was not powered for comparison of responses between vaccine doses or regimens.

CDR1 and CDR2, per the germline V gene, are KGHSH and LQKENI. The CDR3 numbers 16 residues from cysteine through phenylalanine. Just the 48-base CDR3 DNA is kept, in frame starting at base 1. Trimming leaves V shorter by 3 bases and J shorter by 6 bases, with the junction holding 7 bases beyond the gene matches. TCRbeta CDR3 regions were sequenced with the immunoSEQ Assay. After extraction, genomic DNA underwent amplification by bias-controlled multiplex PCR, followed by high-throughput sequencing. The authors' analysis ran thus. To quantify the absolute abundance of each unique TCRbeta CDR3 region, sequences were collapsed and filtered. Usable DNA was measured by amplifying reference genes present in all nucleated cells, and TCRbeta template counts were normalized to that usable DNA to estimate T cell fraction. Repertoire TCRs were annotated as SARS-CoV-2-specific by exact matching of V gene, CDR3 amino acid sequence and J gene to a known reactive TCR set. The reference SARS-CoV-2 TCR set was obtained from MIRA and was filtered for enrichment in COVID-19-positive ImmuneCODE repertoires, whereby public or cross-reactive TCRs were removed. Using the MIRA antigens, annotated TCRs were further analysed by specific ORF or by position within an ORF. Breadth was defined as annotated unique rearrangements over total unique productive rearrangements; depth was the summed frequency of those rearrangements. Two-sided Wilcoxon rank-sum tests were applied when comparing TCR breadth between groups. This is the immuneACCESS table as TCRdb keeps it, with only in-frame sequences that have V and J called. A part of the clones is gone; compared with another copy, unresolved V genes explain less than half, and the rest is unexplained. From that table come the V and J calls and clone size; the DNA was used to work out D and trimming. This sample has 300,000 to 350,000 clones in its table, and about 86% of those were observed once. Clones ranked in the top ten supply 9.5% to 12% of the sample.

The intended sense of this specimen's treatment or condition label: 15 to 20 received Ad26.COV2.S at low or high dose, single or two shots; 5 received placebo; per-sample allocation not given. For vaccine and placebo recipients, repertoires were sequenced using samples collected on day 63 after the first injection. In Cohort 1b, 25 to 30 adults aged 18-55 years were enrolled at a single site in Boston, USA, between 29 July and 7 August 2020. As a vaccine, Ad26.COV2.S was a replication-incompetent adenovirus type 26 vector that expressed a prefusion-stabilized SARS-CoV-2 spike protein derived from the original Wuhan strain.

The starting material was peripheral blood, obtained in a trial of Ad26.COV2.S vaccine versus placebo. This receptor was obtained from a person between 18 and 59 years old who received the Ad26.COV2.S COVID-19 vaccine or a placebo. The chain employs TRBV18 and TRBJ2-1, with 11 middle bases fitting TRBD2. The CDR3 region reads CASSPLLAGEINEQFF. The bases are TGTGCCAGCTCACCGCTACTAGCGGGAGAAATCAATGAGCAGTTCTTC.